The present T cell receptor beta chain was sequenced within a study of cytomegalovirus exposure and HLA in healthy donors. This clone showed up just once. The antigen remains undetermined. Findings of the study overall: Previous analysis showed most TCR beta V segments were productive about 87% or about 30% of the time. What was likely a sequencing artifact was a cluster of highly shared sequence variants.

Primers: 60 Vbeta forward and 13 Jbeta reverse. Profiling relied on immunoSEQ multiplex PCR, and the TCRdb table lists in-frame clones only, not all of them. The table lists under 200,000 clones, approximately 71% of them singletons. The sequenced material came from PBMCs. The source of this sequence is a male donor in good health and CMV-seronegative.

Here the CDR3 DNA reads TGTGCCAGCAACCAGGGGCCGGGGACAGATACGCAGTATTTT. Its translation: CASNQGPGTDTQYF. The genes are TRBV6-1 and TRBJ2-3; TRBD1 might be the D (6 bases). CDR1 MNHNS and CDR2 SASEGT come from the germline V gene. The CDR3 is made up of 14 amino acids. The V and J ends lost 7 bases and 3 bases respectively, with 14 bases between them.